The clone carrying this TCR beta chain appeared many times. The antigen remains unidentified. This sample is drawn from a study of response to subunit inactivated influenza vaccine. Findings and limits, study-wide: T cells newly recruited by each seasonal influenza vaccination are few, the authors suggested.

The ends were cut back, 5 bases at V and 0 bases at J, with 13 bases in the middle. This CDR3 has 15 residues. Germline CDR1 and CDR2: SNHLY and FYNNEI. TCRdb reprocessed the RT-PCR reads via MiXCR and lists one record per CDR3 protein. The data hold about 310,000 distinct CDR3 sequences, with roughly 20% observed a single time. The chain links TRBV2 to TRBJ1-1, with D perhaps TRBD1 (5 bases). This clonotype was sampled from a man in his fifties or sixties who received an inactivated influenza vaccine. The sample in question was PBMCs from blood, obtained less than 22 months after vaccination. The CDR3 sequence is CASSSRESVNTEAFF. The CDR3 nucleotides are TGTGCCAGCAGTTCCAGGGAGTCGGTGAACACTGAAGCTTTCTTT. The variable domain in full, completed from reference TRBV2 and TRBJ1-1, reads EPEVTQTPSHQVTQMGQEVILRCVPISNHLYFYWYRQILGQKVEFLVSFYNNEISEKSEIFDDQFSVERPDGSNFTLKIRSTKLEDSAMYFCASSSRESVNTEAFFGQGTRLTVV.